The 21 T cell receptor beta chains below come from one sample, sequenced in a study of CD8 T cells in Susac syndrome. The authors reverse transcribed roughly 0.5 to 1 ug RNA with random hexamers. TCRdb passed the immunoSEQ multiplex PCR reads through MiXCR, listing each CDR3 protein once. This table holds about 130,000 distinct CDR3 sequences, more than 90% found once. The sample comprised CD8+ T cells from PBMCs. The receptors originated from a human donor with Susac syndrome.

This chain uses TRBV13 with TRBJ2-6, with D perhaps matching TRBD1 (6 bases). The CDR3 extends over 17 amino acids. CDR1 is PRHDT and CDR2 is FYEKMQ in the germline V gene (reference sequence). V lost 0 bases to trimming and J lost 2 bases, with 11 bases between them. The CDR3 DNA reads TGTGCCAGCAGCTTAGGAACAGGGCAGACTGGGGCCAACGTCCTGACTTTC. Translation gives CASSLGTGQTGANVLTF.

V and J are TRBV29-1 and TRBJ2-1; TRBD2 matches 13 bases. The CDR3 is 15 residues long. Germline V gene sequence: CDR1 SQVTM, CDR2 ANQGSEA. CDR3 amino acids: CSSPATSGRVNEQFF. The CDR3 bases are TGCAGTTCACCAGCCACTAGCGGGAGGGTCAATGAGCAGTTCTTC.

The J gene is TRBJ2-3, the V gene TRBV6-4; 7 bases are shared with TRBD2. The V gene's germline CDR1 is MRHNA and CDR2 SNTAGT. The CDR3 consists of 16 residues. V was pared by 3 bases and J by 0 bases, with 6 bases of the junction left unmatched. The CDR3 is CASSEASGASTDTQYF. The CDR3 DNA follows: TGTGCCAGCAGTGAGGCTAGCGGAGCTAGCACAGATACGCAGTATTTT.

The chain joins TRBV28 to TRBJ1-6; D gene uncertain. The germline V and J ends were trimmed by 10 bases and 0 bases, with 16 bases remaining between them. CDR3 length equals 16 residues. Germline CDR1 reads MDHEN; CDR2 reads SYDVKM. DNA of the CDR3: TGTGCCACCCTCCCTTCGAGGAGCTCCTATAATTCACCCCTCCACTTT. Translating gives CATLPSRSSYNSPLHF.

The rearrangement links TRBV9 to TRBJ2-1; D gene ambiguous. This CDR3 has 14 amino acids. Germline values: CDR1 SGDLS, CDR2 YYNGEE. V lost 2 bases, J lost 4 bases, and 10 bases lay in between. CDR3 sequence: CASSVQDSYNEQFF. The CDR3 nucleotides read TGTGCCAGCAGCGTTCAAGACTCTTACAATGAGCAGTTCTTC.

The V call is TRBV27, the J call TRBJ2-4, with 9 nucleotides matching TRBD1. V lost 5 bases and J lost 7; bases outside the gene matches: 6. The length of the CDR3 is 14 residues. Germline CDR1 reads MNHEY; CDR2 reads SMNVEV (reference sequence). The CDR3 sequence: CASSGGQGSNIQYF. CDR3 coding DNA: TGTGCCAGCAGTGGGGGACAGGGCTCTAACATTCAGTACTTC.

This clonotype appeared once. This chain uses TRBV19 with TRBJ1-2; D is unclear. Per the germline V gene, CDR1 is LNHDA and CDR2 is SQIVND (reference sequence). Trimming took off 6 bases at V and 5 bases at J, with 13 bases between the two ends. This CDR3 has 13 residues. The CDR3 protein is CASSPTVHYGYTF. The CDR3 DNA reads as TGTGCCAGTAGCCCTACCGTCCATTATGGCTACACCTTC.

The chain has TRBV7-8 and TRBJ1-1, with TRBD1 as a possible D gene (6 bases). The V and J ends lost 5 bases and 5 bases respectively, with 9 bases between them. Germline V gives CDR1 SGHVS, CDR2 FQNEAQ. This CDR3 contains 12 residues. The CDR3 loop is CASSQGRTEAFF. The CDR3 nucleotides are TGTGCCAGCAGCCAGGGGAGGACTGAAGCTTTCTTT.

The chain employs TRBV7-6 and TRBJ2-1; D perhaps matches TRBD1 (5 bases). The CDR3 contains 15 residues. Deletions cut 1 base from V and 3 bases from J, with 10 bases between. Germline V CDR1 and CDR2: SGHVS, FNYEAQ. CDR3: CASSLGQGVYNEQFF. The CDR3 DNA reads TGTGCCAGCAGCTTAGGGCAGGGTGTCTACAATGAGCAGTTCTTC.

The rearrangement links TRBV19 to TRBJ2-7; D gene unclear. Germline loops: CDR1 LNHDA, CDR2 SQIVND (reference sequence). V was cut by 7 bases and J by 0 bases, with 4 bases left in between. The CDR3 is 11 amino acids. CDR3 nucleotides: TGTGCCAGTACAGGCTCCTACGAGCAGTACTTC. It specifies CASTGSYEQYF.

The CDR3 nucleotides are TGTGCCATCAGTGAGGGACTCTTCCAGGGGACTAGCACAGATACGCAGTATTTT. This sequence encodes CAISEGLFQGTSTDTQYF. The chain joins TRBV10-3 to TRBJ2-3; D may correspond to TRBD1 or TRBD2 (6 bases each). Germline V gene sequence: CDR1 ENHRY, CDR2 SYGVKD. This CDR3 is 18 amino acids long. V gave up 2 bases and J gave up 0 bases, with 18 bases separating them.

This sequence joins TRBV24-1 and TRBJ2-7; TRBD1 might be the D (5 bases). Germline values: CDR1 KGHDR, CDR2 SFDVKD. Trimming stripped 5 bases from V and 3 bases from J, with 16 bases between. This CDR3 has 15 residues. CDR3 amino acids: CATSVTTERGYEQYF. The DNA of the CDR3 is TGTGCCACCAGTGTAACGACGGAAAGGGGCTACGAGCAGTACTTC.

The chain links TRBV9 to TRBJ1-2; D possibly corresponds to TRBD1 (5 bases). This CDR3 has 13 residues. CDR1 and CDR2 (germline): SGDLS, YYNGEE. The ends were cut back, 0 bases at V and 8 bases at J, with 11 bases in the middle. CDR3 nucleotides: TGTGCCAGCAGCGTAGGAGGGGCAGAAGGCTACACCTTC. Residues: CASSVGGAEGYTF. Full variable domain (rest looked up from reference TRBV9 and TRBJ1-2): DSGVTQTPKHLITATGQRVTLRCSPRSGDLSVYWYQQSLDQGLQFLIQYYNGEERAKGNILERFSAQQFPDLHSELNLSSLELGDSALYFCASSVGGAEGYTFGSGTRLTVV.

The chain is built from TRBV12-3 or TRBV12-4 and TRBJ1-3; D possibly corresponds to TRBD1 (5 bases). CDR3 length equals 14 residues. The V and J ends lost 3 bases and 4 bases respectively, with 10 bases between them. The CDR3 sequence is CASSLIGDGNTIYF. CDR3 in DNA: TGTGCCAGCAGTTTGATAGGGGACGGAAACACCATATATTTT.

The chain recombines TRBV4-1 with TRBJ2-5; no firm D call. Germline lookup yields CDR1 MGHRA and CDR2 YSYEKL. V was clipped by 4 bases and J by 5 bases, with 17 bases between them. There are 15 residues in the CDR3. The CDR3 sequence: CASSRTFGPDETQYF. The CDR3 nucleotides are TGCGCCAGCAGCCGGACGTTTGGCCCAGATGAGACCCAGTACTTC.

In nucleotides, the CDR3 is TGTGCCACCAGCAGAGTGCAACTAGCGTCCTACAATGAGCAGTTCTTC. Its protein product is CATSRVQLASYNEQFF. V and J are TRBV15 and TRBJ2-1; TRBD2 aligns across 7 bases. The germline CDR1 and CDR2 sequences are LNHNV and YYDKDF (reference sequence). The CDR3 runs 16 residues. Trimming at V came to 1 base and at J to 1 base, leaving 4 bases not matched to a gene. The whole variable domain, remainder taken from reference TRBV15 and TRBJ2-1, is DAMVIQNPRYQVTQFGKPVTLSCSQTLNHNVMYWYQQKSSQAPKLLFHYYDKDFNNEADTPDNFQSRRPNTSFCFLDIRSPGLGDTAMYLCATSRVQLASYNEQFFGPGTRLTVL.

The chain carries TRBV6-5 and TRBJ2-3; 11 bases match TRBD2. After removal of 9 bases from V and 4 bases from J, the junction contained 9 bases not matched to a gene. The CDR3 has 15 residues. Germline CDR1 and CDR2: MNHEY and SVGAGI. The CDR3 loop is CASSTLAGVSDTQYF. The DNA for the CDR3 is TGTGCCAGTTCAACACTAGCGGGAGTCTCAGATACGCAGTATTTT.

The chain recombines TRBV13 with TRBJ2-2; the D gene is possibly TRBD1 (6 bases). There are 16 residues in the CDR3. V lost 4 bases and J lost 2, with 14 bases in between. From germline, CDR1 is PRHDT and CDR2 FYEKMQ (reference sequence). For the CDR3, the DNA is TGTGCCAGCAGCTCGGCCTGGACAGACAACACCGGGGAGCTGTTTTTT. As protein: CASSSAWTDNTGELFF.

The chain recombines TRBV11-2 with TRBJ1-1; the match to TRBD1 covers 9 bases. Trimming at V came to 4 bases and at J to 7 bases, leaving 7 bases not matched to a gene. Germline CDR1 SGHAT, CDR2 FQNNGV. This CDR3 is built from 14 residues. The CDR3 bases are TGTGCCAGCAGCTCGACAGGGGGGATAAGTGAAGCTTTCTTT. This sequence encodes CASSSTGGISEAFF.

This chain connects TRBV5-4 to TRBJ2-3; 7 bases agree with TRBD1. This CDR3 spans 13 amino acids. In germline, CDR1 is SGHNT, CDR2 YYREEE (reference sequence). The junction had 4 bases not matched to a gene; V was cut back by 5 bases and J by 4 bases. The CDR3 region is CASSLGTADTQYF. CDR3 DNA: TGTGCCAGCAGTCTTGGGACAGCAGATACGCAGTATTTT. The variable domain in full, with the rest retrieved from reference TRBV5-4 and TRBJ2-3, is ETGVTQSPTHLIKTRGQQVTLRCSSQSGHNTVSWYQQALGQGPQFIFQYYREEENGRGNFPPRFSGLQFPNYSSELNVNALELDDSALYLCASSLGTADTQYFGPGTRLTVL.

V gene TRBV25-1 combines with J gene TRBJ1-1; D not resolved. Germline CDR1 reads MGHDK; CDR2 reads SYGVNS. Trimming stripped 2 bases from V and 1 base from J, with 5 bases between. CDR3 size: 13 residues. The CDR3 sequence: CASSELWNTEAFF. CDR3 sequence (DNA): TGTGCCAGCAGTGAACTCTGGAACACTGAAGCTTTCTTT.